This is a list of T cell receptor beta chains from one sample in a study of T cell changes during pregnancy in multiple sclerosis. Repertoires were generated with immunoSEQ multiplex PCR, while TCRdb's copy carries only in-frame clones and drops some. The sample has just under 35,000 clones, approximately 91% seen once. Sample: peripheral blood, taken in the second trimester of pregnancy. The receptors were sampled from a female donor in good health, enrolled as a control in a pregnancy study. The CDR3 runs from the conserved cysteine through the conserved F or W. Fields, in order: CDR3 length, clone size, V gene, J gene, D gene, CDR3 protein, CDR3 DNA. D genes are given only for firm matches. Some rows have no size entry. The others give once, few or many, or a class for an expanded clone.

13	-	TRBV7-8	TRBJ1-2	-	CASSPTGPYGYTF	TGTGCCAGCAGCCCTACAGGGCCCTATGGCTACACCTTC
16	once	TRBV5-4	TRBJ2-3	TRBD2	CASSPPGLAGEDTQYF	TGTGCCAGCAGCCCCCCGGGACTAGCGGGAGAAGATACGCAGTATTTT
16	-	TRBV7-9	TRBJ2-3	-	CASSARIDRSTDTQYF	TGTGCCAGCAGCGCTCGTATAGACAGAAGCACAGATACGCAGTATTTT
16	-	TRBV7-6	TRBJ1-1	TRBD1	CASSRGTGDRNTEAFF	TGTGCCAGCAGCCGAGGGACAGGTGATCGGAACACTGAAGCTTTCTTT
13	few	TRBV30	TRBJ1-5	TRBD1	CAWGTGGNQPQHF	TGTGCCTGGGGGACAGGGGGCAATCAGCCCCAGCATTTT
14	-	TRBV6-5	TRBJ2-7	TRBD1	CASRAQGANYEQYF	TGTGCCAGCAGGGCGCAGGGGGCCAACTACGAGCAGTACTTC
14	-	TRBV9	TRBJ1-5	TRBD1	CASSNGTGIQPQHF	TGTGCCAGCAGCAACGGGACAGGTATTCAGCCCCAGCATTTT
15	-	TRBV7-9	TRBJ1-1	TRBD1	CASSEDRGLYTEAFF	TGTGCCAGCAGCGAGGACAGGGGGCTGTACACTGAAGCTTTCTTT
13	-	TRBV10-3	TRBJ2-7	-	CAISESVEGEQYF	TGTGCCATCAGTGAGTCGGTGGAGGGCGAGCAGTACTTC
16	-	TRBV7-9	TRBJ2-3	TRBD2	CASSLSAGASTDTQYF	TGTGCCAGCAGCTTATCCGCGGGAGCTAGCACAGATACGCAGTATTTT
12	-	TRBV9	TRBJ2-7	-	CASGAGAYEQYF	TGTGCCAGCGGGGCAGGGGCCTACGAGCAGTACTTC
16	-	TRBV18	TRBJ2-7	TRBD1	CASSPKTGTGPYEQYF	TGTGCCAGCTCCCCAAAAACCGGGACAGGGCCCTACGAGCAGTACTTC
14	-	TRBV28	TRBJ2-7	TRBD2	CASRIAGAPYEQYF	TGTGCCAGCAGGATAGCGGGTGCTCCCTACGAGCAGTACTTC
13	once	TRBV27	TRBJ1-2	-	CASMGQGYYGYTF	TGTGCCAGCATGGGGCAGGGTTACTATGGCTACACCTTC
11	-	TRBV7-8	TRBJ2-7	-	CASDSGFEQYF	TGTGCCAGCGACAGTGGGTTCGAGCAGTACTTC
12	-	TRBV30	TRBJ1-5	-	CAWNRDNQPQHF	TGTGCCTGGAACAGGGACAATCAGCCCCAGCATTTT
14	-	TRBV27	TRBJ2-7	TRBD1	CASSPDRFVYEQYF	TGTGCCAGCAGTCCGGACAGGTTTGTCTACGAGCAGTACTTC
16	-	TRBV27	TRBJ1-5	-	CASNIYWGAVDQPQHF	TGTGCCAGCAACATTTACTGGGGCGCAGTCGATCAGCCCCAGCATTTT
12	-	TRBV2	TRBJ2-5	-	CASVSTKRTQYF	TGTGCCAGCGTTTCAACTAAACGGACCCAGTACTTC
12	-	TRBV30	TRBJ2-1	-	CAWSRGLDEQFF	TGTGCCTGGAGCCGAGGGTTGGATGAGCAGTTCTTC
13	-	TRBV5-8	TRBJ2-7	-	CASSYGTTYEQYF	TGTGCCAGCAGCTATGGGACAACCTACGAGCAGTACTTC
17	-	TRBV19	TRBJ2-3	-	CASSPWTARPSTDTQYF	TGTGCCAGTAGTCCTTGGACAGCGCGCCCTAGCACAGATACGCAGTATTTT
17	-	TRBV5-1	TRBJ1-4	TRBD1	CASRSGQVYRTNEKLFF	TGCGCCAGCAGATCCGGACAGGTGTACCGGACTAATGAAAAACTGTTTTTT
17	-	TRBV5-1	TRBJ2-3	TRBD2	CASTSLVAGTSTDTQYF	TGCGCCAGCACCTCCTTAGTAGCGGGGACTAGCACAGATACGCAGTATTTT
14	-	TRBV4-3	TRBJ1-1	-	CASSLKGGDTEAFF	TGCGCCAGCAGCCTAAAGGGGGGGGACACTGAAGCTTTCTTT
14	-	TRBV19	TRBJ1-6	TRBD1	CASTSTGAGSPLHF	TGTGCCAGTACCTCGACAGGGGCAGGGTCACCCCTCCACTTT
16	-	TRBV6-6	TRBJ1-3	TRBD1	CASSPTGTGSGNTIYF	TGTGCCAGCAGTCCGACCGGGACAGGCTCTGGAAACACCATATATTTT
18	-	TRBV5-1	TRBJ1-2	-	CASSPRTYPFHGNYGYTF	TGCGCCAGCAGCCCTCGGACATACCCGTTCCACGGTAACTATGGCTACACCTTC